The clone carrying this TCR beta chain has a handful of counts. The antigen remains undetermined. A sample-barcoded 5' primer and a J-beta primer mix were used in a second PCR of about 6 to 12 cycles. Individual samples furnished no less than 3 million CDR3-containing paired-end reads apiece. MiXCR, run by TCRdb on the 5' RACE reads, gives a single entry per CDR3 protein. The sample comprises around 1.5 million distinct CDR3 sequences, around 42% of which are singletons, and roughly 8.2% rests with the top ten. These data belong to a study of blood T cells in healthy people across ages. Findings and caveats of the study: Unsorted PBMC material precluded a definitive naive versus antigen-experienced comparison. Per million T cells, TCR beta diversity dropped roughly linearly as age increased.

Samples each yielded at least 6 micrograms of total RNA. CDR3 length equals 11 residues. Germline values: CDR1 DFQATT, CDR2 SNEGSKA (reference sequence). The V end lost 7 bases, the J end lost 3 bases, and 10 bases lay between the germline ends. This sequence originates from a woman in her late teens or twenties in good health. The chain uses TRBV20-1 and TRBJ2-7; D is unresolved. Sequencing was done on a sample of blood. CDR3 sequence (DNA): TGCAGTGGGATTAGGAACTACGAGCAGTACTTC. This codes for CSGIRNYEQYF.